This record looks at one T cell receptor (beta chain) sequence and its context. The source of the sample is a study of blood T cell repertoires in COVID-19. As processed by the authors: Amplification from reference gene primers served as the basis for estimated nucleated cell counts. The method was immunoSEQ multiplex PCR; TCRdb's version includes in-frame clones alone and lacks a portion of them. V, J and clone size are taken as reported in that table, and D and trimming were inferred from the DNA itself. This table holds 55,000 to 80,000 clones, approximately 82% found once. This TCR derives from an elderly man with active COVID-19. The sample taken for sequencing was peripheral blood.

The CDR3 loop reads CASALANEQYF. CDR3 DNA sequence: TGTGCCAGCGCCTTAGCGAACGAGCAGTACTTC. V usage is TRBV28 and J usage is TRBJ2-7; D might be TRBD2 (5 bases). Trimming took off 8 bases at V and 5 bases at J, with 10 bases between the two ends. Per the germline V gene, CDR1 is MDHEN and CDR2 is SYDVKM. The CDR3 has 11 residues.